At least ten counts were recorded for the clone carrying this T cell receptor beta chain. TCRdb re-called the 5' RACE reads with MiXCR, one entry per CDR3 protein. This table has roughly 300,000 distinct CDR3 sequences, under 20% appearing once. CDR1 and CDR2 (germline): SQVTM, ANQGSEA. The CDR3 totals 13 residues. V was shortened by 7 bases and J by 9 bases, with 16 bases between the two germline ends. This specimen belongs to a study of T-cell memory formation after mild COVID-19. The chain couples TRBV29-1 to TRBJ1-6, with a weak D call TRBD1 (6 bases). Sequencing was carried out using PBMCs or a T cell subset sorted from them (not recorded which). This sequence was found in a man aged 18 to 29 who had mild COVID-19 (a few samples of this study predate the infection). Cell type and time point are not known. The CDR3 sequence: CSGQTGSGSPLHF. In DNA form, the CDR3 reads TGCAGCGGACAAACAGGGTCGGGTTCACCCCTCCACTTT.